This TCR beta chain was captured in a study of blood T cell repertoires in COVID-19. Study summary: COVID-19 samples from acute and convalescent phases originated in the United States, Italy and Spain. T cells, B-cell-depleted T cells, or PBMCs provided the cDNA or gDNA that served as material.

CDR3 length: 15 amino acids. With 4 bases removed from V and 4 bases from J, the gap between germline ends came to 16 bases. Per the germline V gene, CDR1 is SGHTA and CDR2 is FQGNSA. Study processing details: Estimates of nucleated cell counts were drawn from the amplification of reference gene primers. Sequencing used immunoSEQ multiplex PCR; TCRdb keeps in-frame clones, though not all of them. The V and J calls and clone size were taken over from that table, and D and trimming were inferred from the DNA. Altogether 110,000 or so clones are present, 75% to 90% being singletons, with the ten largest covering approximately 8.1%.

The genes are TRBV7-2 and TRBJ1-2; a possible D gene is TRBD1 (6 bases). Sequencing was done on a sample of peripheral blood. The source is a woman aged 35 to 49 with acute or convalescent COVID-19. The CDR3 nucleotides read TGTGCCAGCAGCTCCAACCGGGGGGGGGCCTATGGCTACACCTTC. It is translated as CASSSNRGGAYGYTF.